The text below deals with one T cell receptor (beta chain). Antigen unknown. These data come from a study of cytomegalovirus exposure and HLA in healthy donors. General observations from the study: Diagnosis of cytomegalovirus status made by the classifier reportedly showed high specificity and sensitivity. Rare TCR sequences dominated, though some public TCRs recurred in many donors. Cytomegalovirus association was listed for 164 TCR beta chains.

V gave up 2 bases and J gave up 5 bases, with 7 bases separating them. Germline lookup yields CDR1 SQVTM and CDR2 ANQGSEA. This CDR3 is built from 11 residues. Data came from immunoSEQ multiplex PCR; TCRdb stores just in-frame clones and leaves some out. This table holds tens of thousands of clones, under 95% found once. The donors were part of the roughly 120-subject validation cohort, which stood apart from the roughly 670-subject first cohort. Sequencing input: PBMCs. This receptor was taken from a woman between 18 and 30 years old in good health and CMV-seronegative. V usage is TRBV29-1 and J usage is TRBJ2-7; the D gene is possibly TRBD1 (5 bases). As DNA, the CDR3 is TGCAGCGTTGAACTAGGGGACGAGCAGTACTTC. Amino acids: CSVELGDEQYF.